Below are 24 T cell receptor beta chains sequenced from a single sample in a study of CD8 T cells in ankylosing spondylitis. Overall study findings and caveats: Seven to nine highly homologous variants formed a TCR beta motif that appeared characteristic of ankylosing spondylitis blood.

TCRdb fed the 5' RACE reads into MiXCR, producing one record per CDR3 protein. The table has fewer than 500,000 distinct CDR3 sequences, about 24% seen once. Antigens for these TCRs are unknown. The sequenced sample was blood, either unsorted or a sorted T cell fraction (not recorded which). These receptors were taken from a male donor with ankylosing spondylitis.

Concerning this clonotype itself: Possible read error: a much larger clone is one base away. The chain employs TRBV6-5 and TRBJ1-1; a weak D match, TRBD1 (5 bases). The CDR3 consists of 17 residues. V gave up 5 bases and J gave up 1 base, with 20 bases separating them. CDR1 and CDR2 (germline): MNHEY, SVGAGI. This CDR3 is CASSHPGGVLGNTEAFF. For the CDR3, the DNA is TGTGCCAGCAGTCACCCCGGGGGGGTGTTAGGGAACACTGAAGCTTTCTTT.

This clonotype was seen a few times. The chain is built from TRBV15 and TRBJ1-1; possibly TRBD1 for D (5 bases). Germline CDR1 reads LNHNV; CDR2 reads YYDKDF (reference sequence). The CDR3 has 13 residues. V lost 6 bases to trimming and J lost 0 bases, with 8 bases between them. The CDR3 nucleotides are TGTGCCACCAGGCCAGGGTTGAACACTGAAGCTTTCTTT. It yields the protein CATRPGLNTEAFF.

This clonotype was seen repeatedly, ten times or more. The chain carries TRBV20-1 and TRBJ2-7; D remains unclear. Germline V CDR1 and CDR2: DFQATT, SNEGSKA (reference sequence). This CDR3 contains 13 residues. Trimming removed 1 base at V and 4 bases at J, with 11 bases between. The CDR3 spells CSARAPAGYEQYF. In nucleotides, the CDR3 is TGCAGTGCTAGAGCTCCGGCTGGATACGAGCAGTACTTC.

The chain links TRBV21-1 to TRBJ1-5; TRBD1 was called by the table and not checked on the DNA. TRBV21-1 is tagged as a pseudogene. The CDR3 extends over 15 amino acids. DNA of the CDR3: TGTGCCAGCAGCAAATGGGGACAGCGAAATCAGCCCCAGCATTTT. It yields the protein CASSKWGQRNQPQHF.

The chain couples TRBV7-2 to TRBJ1-1; TRBD1 matches at 7 bases. This CDR3 has 15 residues. The trim removed 5 bases at V and 6 bases at J, leaving 12 bases unmatched. Looked up from germline, CDR1 is SGHTA and CDR2 is FQGNSA. This CDR3 reads CASSQNRGGDAEAFF. CDR3 sequence (DNA): TGTGCCAGCAGCCAGAACAGGGGAGGGGACGCTGAAGCTTTCTTT.

This clonotype was seen only a few times. CDR3 bases: TGTGCCAGCAGCCCTAGGACAGAAGAGACCCAGTACTTC. It codes for CASSPRTEETQYF. The chain carries TRBV7-8 and TRBJ2-5, with D tentatively TRBD1 (6 bases). Germline V gene sequence: CDR1 SGHVS, CDR2 FQNEAQ. The CDR3 has 13 amino acids. Trimming stripped 5 bases from V and 3 bases from J, with 10 bases between.

In this sample, this clonotype turned up a few times. The chain employs TRBV24-1 and TRBJ1-1, with D perhaps matching TRBD1 (6 bases). Germline loops: CDR1 KGHDR, CDR2 SFDVKD. This CDR3 spans 11 amino acids. Trimming removed 7 bases at V and 7 bases at J, with 9 bases between. CDR3 bases: TGTGCCACCAGAGACAGGAATGAAGCTTTCTTT. This gives the protein CATRDRNEAFF.

The rearrangement joins TRBV7-2 to TRBJ2-1; a possible D gene is TRBD2 (6 bases). V lost 1 base, J lost 14 bases, and 18 bases lay in between. This CDR3 has 14 residues. Germline V gives CDR1 SGHTA, CDR2 FQGNSA. The CDR3 DNA reads TGTGCCAGCAGCTTAGGCTTAGCGGAAAATAAGGAGTTCTTC. This sequence encodes CASSLGLAENKEFF. Using reference TRBV7-2 and TRBJ2-1 for the parts outside the CDR3, the full variable domain is GAGVSQSPSNKVTEKGKDVELRCDPISGHTALYWYRQSLGQGLEFLIYFQGNSAPDKSGLPSDRFSAERTGGSVSTLTIQRTQQEDSAVYLCASSLGLAENKEFFGPGTRLTVL.

The chain links TRBV4-1 to TRBJ1-3, with D unclear. This CDR3 has 12 residues. Trimming stripped 4 bases from V and 9 bases from J, with 10 bases between. Germline CDR1 MGHRA, CDR2 YSYEKL. The CDR3 DNA reads as TGCGCCAGCAGCCCGAATATGGTCACCATATATTTT. Its protein is CASSPNMVTIYF.

This chain joins TRBV9 and TRBJ2-7; 8 nucleotides align to TRBD1. Germline V gene sequence: CDR1 SGDLS, CDR2 YYNGEE. The CDR3 has 16 amino acids. The junction had 10 bases not matched to a gene; V was cut back by 0 bases and J by 5 bases. The CDR3 region has the DNA TGTGCCAGCAGCGTAGTCCCTCGACAGGGGATCAACGAGCAGTACTTC. Its translation: CASSVVPRQGINEQYF.

The chain joins TRBV20-1 to TRBJ2-2; 12 positions match TRBD1. The germline CDR1 and CDR2 sequences are DFQATT and SNEGSKA (reference sequence). The CDR3 spans 16 residues. With V trimmed by 0 bases and J by 7 bases, 6 bases remained unmatched. CDR3 in amino acids: CSARDAGTGGNGELFF. The CDR3 nucleotides are TGCAGTGCTAGAGACGCCGGGACAGGGGGCAACGGGGAGCTGTTTTTT.

This clonotype was observed many times. The gene calls are TRBV12-3 or TRBV12-4 and TRBJ1-3; 9 bases fit TRBD1. V was clipped by 6 bases and J by 4 bases; unmatched bases: 4. The CDR3 spans 14 residues. The CDR3 DNA is TGTGCCAGCAGCTTGACAGGGGGGGGAAACACCATATATTTT. This encodes CASSLTGGGNTIYF.

V gene TRBV5-1 combines with J gene TRBJ2-3; a possible D gene is TRBD1 (6 bases). CDR1 and CDR2 from the germline V gene are SGHRS and YFSETQ. CDR3 length equals 15 residues. V gave up 3 bases and J gave up 0 bases, with 11 bases separating them. CDR3 amino acids: CASSSTGLSTDTQYF. The CDR3 bases are TGCGCCAGCAGCTCGACAGGTCTCAGCACAGATACGCAGTATTTT.

The chain has TRBV5-5 and TRBJ2-2, with 7 bases aligning to TRBD1. V trimming: 0 bases; J trimming: 5 bases; junction bases outside the gene matches: 4. The length of the CDR3 is 15 residues. Looked up from germline, CDR1 is SGHKS and CDR2 is YYEKEE (reference sequence). This CDR3 reads CASSLVSGQTGELFF. The DNA for the CDR3 is TGTGCCAGCAGCTTGGTTTCGGGACAGACCGGGGAGCTGTTTTTT.

The chain links TRBV29-1 to TRBJ1-2; 9 nucleotides line up with TRBD1. The germline gives CDR1 SQVTM, CDR2 ANQGSEA. The CDR3 has 13 residues. V trimming: 6 bases; J trimming: 7 bases; junction bases outside the gene matches: 9. The CDR3 reads CSVGDRDSGGYTF. In DNA form, the CDR3 reads TGCAGCGTAGGGGACAGGGATTCGGGTGGCTACACCTTC.

As DNA, the CDR3 is TGTGCCAGCAGCCGAATAGACAGCTACGAGCAGTACTTC. This translates into CASSRIDSYEQYF. V is TRBV7-2 and J is TRBJ2-7, with D possibly TRBD1 on 5 matching bases. This CDR3 spans 13 amino acids. The V and J ends lost 5 bases and 3 bases respectively, with 11 bases between them. The V gene's germline CDR1 is SGHTA and CDR2 FQGNSA.

This clonotype was recorded a few times. V is TRBV24-1 and J is TRBJ2-3; 7 bases are a match to TRBD2. CDR1 and CDR2 (germline): KGHDR, SFDVKD. The CDR3 is 16 amino acids. J was trimmed by 4 bases and V by 3 bases; bases with no gene match: 9. CDR3 protein: CATSDLTSTSADTQYF. The CDR3, as DNA: TGTGCCACCAGTGATCTCACCTCCACTAGCGCAGATACGCAGTATTTT.

This clonotype turned up a few times. The chain is built from TRBV29-1 and TRBJ2-3, with TRBD2 matching 11 bases. The CDR3 length is 14 residues. The germline V gene encodes CDR1 SQVTM and CDR2 ANQGSEA. Trimming at V came to 6 bases and at J to 7 bases, leaving 9 bases not matched to a gene. CDR3 nucleotide sequence: TGCAGCGTAGACGTAGCGGGAGGGGTAAATACGCAGTATTTT. Its protein product is CSVDVAGGVNTQYF.

This clonotype has ten or more counts. The V call is TRBV20-1, the J call TRBJ2-7; 7 bases are a match to TRBD2. With V trimmed by 0 bases and J by 4 bases, 9 bases remained unmatched. The CDR3 length is 15 residues. Germline V gene sequence: CDR1 DFQATT, CDR2 SNEGSKA (reference sequence). The CDR3 DNA is TGCAGTGCTAGAGAACCAGCGGGAATGGGGTACGAGCAGTACTTC. It encodes CSAREPAGMGYEQYF.

This clonotype has just a few counts. The V gene is TRBV6-5, the J gene TRBJ1-1, with D maybe TRBD1 (6 bases). This CDR3 region has 16 residues. Germline CDR1 and CDR2: MNHEY and SVGAGI. V dropped 1 base and J dropped 4 bases, with 16 bases sitting between them. This CDR3 reads CASSYYQGLVSTEAFF. Here the CDR3 DNA reads TGTGCCAGCAGTTACTACCAGGGGTTGGTAAGCACTGAAGCTTTCTTT.

The chain employs TRBV10-3 and TRBJ2-7; 7 bases match TRBD2. Germline CDR1 is ENHRY and CDR2 is SYGVKD. The CDR3 has 13 residues. V lost 8 bases to trimming and J lost 0 bases; unmatched junction nucleotides: 4. The CDR3 protein is CAIGDYFSYEQYF. CDR3 in DNA: TGTGCCATCGGGGACTACTTCTCCTACGAGCAGTACTTC.

This clonotype was observed a single time. The DNA of the CDR3 is TGTGCCAGCAGTCATCTCAGTGGAGGAGAAAAAGAAAAACTGTTTTTT. Amino acid sequence: CASSHLSGGEKEKLFF. This chain connects TRBV7-9 to TRBJ1-4, with unresolved D. The germline V and J ends were trimmed by 6 bases and 8 bases, with 22 bases remaining between them. Looked up from germline, CDR1 is SEHNR and CDR2 is FQNEAQ (reference sequence). There are 16 residues in the CDR3.

The rearrangement uses TRBV25-1 and TRBJ2-7, with 9 bases matching TRBD2. Germline trimming cut 5 bases from V and 7 bases from J; bases unmatched to any gene: 9. Per germline, CDR1 MGHDK and CDR2 SYGVNS. The CDR3 is 14 residues long. CDR3 residues: CASSMIAGVGEQYF. CDR3 nucleotides: TGTGCCAGCAGTATGATAGCGGGAGTAGGAGAGCAGTACTTC.

The chain couples TRBV20-1 to TRBJ2-1, with D perhaps given as TRBD1 or TRBD2 (5 bases each). The CDR3 is made up of 15 amino acids. Germline-derived CDR1 and CDR2 are DFQATT and SNEGSKA (reference sequence). The V gene lost 4 bases and the J gene lost 2 bases, with 15 bases spanning the gap. CDR3 sequence reads: CSATTVGRAYNEQFF. The CDR3 coding sequence is TGCAGTGCTACCACTGTGGGACGGGCCTACAATGAGCAGTTCTTC.